This T cell receptor beta chain was sequenced during a study of T-cell reconstitution after alpha-beta-depleted transplantation in children. Using unique molecular identifiers, the investigators prepared the TCRbeta library. TCRdb recomputed calls from the PCR reads with MiXCR, one row per CDR3 protein. Among 500,000 or so distinct CDR3 sequences, roughly 33% were seen once, and the ten largest hold 2% to 3%. The CDR3 has 14 amino acids. Germline CDR1 reads LNHDA; CDR2 reads SQIVND (reference sequence). Trimming took off 6 bases at V and 4 bases at J, with 12 bases between the two ends. This clonotype was found a few times.

This sequence joins TRBV19 and TRBJ1-4; the D is unclear. The specimen was PBMCs from the stem cell graft donor, collected from the stem cell graft. This receptor was identified in a human donor who donated a stem cell graft to a child with aplastic anemia. The CDR3 loop reads CASSLFVLNEKLFF. CDR3 nucleotide sequence: TGTGCCAGTAGCCTCTTCGTTCTTAATGAAAAACTGTTTTTT. Filled out from reference TRBV19 and TRBJ1-4, the complete variable domain reads DGGITQSPKYLFRKEGQNVTLSCEQNLNHDAMYWYRQDPGQGLRLIYYSQIVNDFQKGDIAEGYSVSREKKESFPLTVTSAQKNPTAFYLCASSLFVLNEKLFFGSGTQLSVL.